Included here is one T cell receptor beta chain sequence, with context. Profiling relied on immunoSEQ multiplex PCR, and the TCRdb table lists in-frame clones only, not all of them. This sample carries 57,000 or so clones, 94% of them seen once, and the ten largest clones take around 4%. Germline assignment: CDR1 MNHEY and CDR2 SVGAGI. With V trimmed by 5 bases and J by 4 bases, 9 bases remained unmatched. The CDR3 is 15 residues long. This sample is part of a study of control samples from healthy donors and cancer patients. Material: blood. This rearrangement joins TRBV6-5 to TRBJ1-2; 8 positions agree with TRBD1. This receptor was identified in a man younger than 45 in good health. The CDR3 nucleotides read TGTGCCAGCAGTAGCAACAGGGGGACGGCCTATGGCTACACCTTC. Amino acid sequence: CASSSNRGTAYGYTF.